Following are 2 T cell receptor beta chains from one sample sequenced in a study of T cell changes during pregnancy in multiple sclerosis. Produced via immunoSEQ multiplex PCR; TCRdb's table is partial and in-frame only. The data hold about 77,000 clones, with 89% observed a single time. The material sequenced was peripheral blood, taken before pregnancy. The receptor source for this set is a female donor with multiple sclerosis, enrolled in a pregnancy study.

The CDR3 sequence is CASSQDSTTYGYTF. CDR3 DNA sequence: TGCGCCAGCAGTCAGGACAGCACGACCTATGGCTACACCTTC. This sequence joins TRBV5-1 and TRBJ1-2, with D possibly matching TRBD1 (6 bases). The CDR3 totals 14 residues. Germline V gene lookup returns CDR1 SGHRS and CDR2 YFSETQ. Trimming took 5 bases from V and 4 from J, leaving 15 bases between them.

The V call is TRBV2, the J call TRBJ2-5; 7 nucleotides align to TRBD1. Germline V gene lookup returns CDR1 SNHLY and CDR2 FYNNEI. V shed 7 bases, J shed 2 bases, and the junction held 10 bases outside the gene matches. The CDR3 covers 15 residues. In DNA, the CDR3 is TGTGCCAGCAACAAGGGACAGATATTACAAGAGACCCAGTACTTC. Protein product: CASNKGQILQETQYF.